The 20 T cell receptor beta chains below come from one sample, sequenced in a study of blood T cell repertoires in COVID-19. The protocol was immunoSEQ multiplex PCR, while the TCRdb copy is restricted to in-frame clones and leaves out a portion. Among about 270,000 clones listed, less than 90% were seen once. The sample comprised peripheral blood. These receptors all stem from a man in his 60s who had recovered from COVID-19.

This chain connects TRBV23-1 to TRBJ2-4; TRBD1 agrees at 10 bases. TRBV23-1 is treated as an ORF (open reading frame) with a function not yet certain. J lost 6 bases, V lost 6 bases, and 17 bases had no gene match. The CDR3 loop spans 18 amino acids. In DNA form, the CDR3 reads TGCGCCAGCAGACGGACCGGGACAGGGGCCCAATTGGGAAACATTCAGTACTTC. Residues: CASRRTGTGAQLGNIQYF.

This chain joins TRBV5-8 and TRBJ1-5, with D possibly being TRBD1 (6 bases). The germline V gene encodes CDR1 SGHTS and CDR2 YDEGEE. Trimming removed 0 bases from V and 7 bases from J, with 11 bases in between. CDR3 size: 14 residues. The CDR3 is CASSLDREEQPQHF. The CDR3 DNA is TGTGCCAGCAGCTTGGACAGGGAAGAACAGCCCCAGCATTTT. The complete variable domain, with remaining parts taken from reference TRBV5-8 and TRBJ1-5, reads EAGVTQSPTHLIKTRGQQATLRCSPISGHTSVYWYQQALGLGLQFLLWYDEGEERNRGNFPPRFSGRQFPNYSSELNVNALELEDSALYLCASSLDREEQPQHFGDGTRLSIL.

The chain uses TRBV7-8 and TRBJ1-5, with TRBD1 identical over 7 bases. Germline trimming cut 1 base from V and 7 bases from J; bases unmatched to any gene: 7. Germline values: CDR1 SGHVS, CDR2 FQNEAQ. The CDR3 contains 15 residues. This CDR3 is CASSLGAGGWQPQHF. In DNA form, the CDR3 reads TGTGCCAGCAGCTTAGGAGCAGGGGGATGGCAGCCCCAGCATTTT.

This chain links TRBV18 with TRBJ1-1, with 8 bases lining up with TRBD1. This CDR3 has 15 residues. Per the germline V gene, CDR1 is KGHSH and CDR2 is LQKENI. V lost 0 bases to trimming and J lost 7 bases; unmatched junction nucleotides: 7. CDR3 DNA sequence: TGTGCCAGCTCACCACCGGGCAGGGGGCGCGGTGAAGCTTTCTTT. It is translated as CASSPPGRGRGEAFF.

V and J are TRBV7-6 and TRBJ2-6; maybe TRBD1 (6 bases). CDR3 size: 15 residues. V was cut by 4 bases and J by 4 bases, with 11 bases left in between. Germline V gene data show CDR1 as SGHVS and CDR2 as FNYEAQ. CDR3 nucleotide sequence: TGTGCCAGCAGCTCAGGGGCCAAGGGGGCCAACGTCCTGACTTTC. This sequence encodes CASSSGAKGANVLTF. Complete variable domain (other parts from reference TRBV7-6 and TRBJ2-6): GAGVSQSPRYKVTKRGQDVALRCDPISGHVSLYWYRQALGQGPEFLTYFNYEAQQDKSGLPNDRFSAERPEGSISTLTIQRTEQRDSAMYRCASSSGAKGANVLTFGAGSRLTVL.

V is TRBV13 and J is TRBJ1-1, with D maybe TRBD1 (5 bases). V dropped 4 bases and J dropped 6 bases, with 12 bases sitting between them. In germline, CDR1 is PRHDT, CDR2 FYEKMQ (reference sequence). The CDR3 contains 13 residues. CDR3 region: CASSSRVYAEAFF. CDR3 nucleotide sequence: TGTGCCAGCAGCTCCAGGGTTTATGCTGAAGCTTTCTTT.

The chain couples TRBV6-5 to TRBJ1-2; D is perhaps TRBD1 (5 bases). The CDR3 is 15 residues long. Germline CDR1 is MNHEY and CDR2 is SVGAGI. Between the trimmed V and J ends, which lost 0 bases and 5 bases, there was a span of 13 bases. CDR3 in amino acids: CASSYSGGGDYGYTF. In nucleotides, the CDR3 is TGTGCCAGCAGTTACTCCGGAGGAGGGGATTATGGCTACACCTTC.

V is TRBV14 and J is TRBJ2-4, with TRBD1 matching 10 bases. CDR1 and CDR2 (germline): SGHDN, FVKESK. Unmatched junction bases numbered 7, after V lost 4 bases and J lost 7 bases. The CDR3 is 15 residues long. CDR3 nucleotide sequence: TGTGCCAGCAGCCCCCAGGGGACAGGGGAGAACATTCAGTACTTC. Amino acid sequence: CASSPQGTGENIQYF.

The CDR3 region has the DNA TGCGCCAGTCCGGGACAGGGTACGTACGAGCAGTACTTC. This translates into CASPGQGTYEQYF. The chain joins TRBV5-1 to TRBJ2-7; 9 bases agree with TRBD1. CDR1 SGHRS and CDR2 YFSETQ come from the germline V gene. V shed 8 bases, J shed 4 bases, and the junction held 7 bases outside the gene matches. The CDR3 is 13 amino acids.

This sequence joins TRBV5-1 and TRBJ2-1, with D possibly matching TRBD2 (5 bases). CDR1 is SGHRS and CDR2 is YFSETQ in the germline V gene. The V gene lost 0 bases and the J gene lost 6 bases, with 13 bases spanning the gap. This CDR3 region has 15 residues. CDR3 loop: CASSLELVASNEQFF. The CDR3 coding sequence is TGCGCCAGCAGCTTGGAACTAGTTGCGTCCAATGAGCAGTTCTTC.

The chain joins TRBV18 to TRBJ2-7; the match to TRBD1 covers 7 bases. The CDR3 sequence is 15 residues long. V dropped 1 base and J dropped 0; count of bases not matched to a gene: 3. Germline CDR1 KGHSH, CDR2 LQKENI. CDR3 nucleotide sequence: TGTGCCAGCTCACCACGGGGACAGAGCTCCTACGAGCAGTACTTC. This gives the protein CASSPRGQSSYEQYF.

This clone was seen a single time. The V call is TRBV5-4, the J call TRBJ1-2; D call uncertain. Germline V CDR1 and CDR2: SGHNT, YYREEE (reference sequence). This CDR3 has 11 amino acids. The V end lost 0 bases, the J end lost 7 bases, and 4 bases lay between the germline ends. CDR3 loop: CASSLDGGYTF. CDR3 bases: TGTGCCAGCAGCTTGGACGGTGGCTACACCTTC.

The gene calls are TRBV18 and TRBJ1-5; D unresolved. The CDR3 spans 17 residues. Trimming pared 0 bases from V and 2 bases from J, leaving 14 bases between. CDR1 and CDR2 from the germline V gene are KGHSH and LQKENI. CDR3 amino acids: CASSPPKGSQGNQPQHF. The CDR3 bases are TGTGCCAGCTCACCACCCAAAGGTTCGCAGGGCAATCAGCCCCAGCATTTT.

As for this clone: The germline gene is not matched at one end of the junction; a read error may be the cause. V and J are TRBV20-1 and TRBJ1-1; possible D gene TRBD1, 5 bases. The CDR3 loop spans 11 amino acids. Germline loops: CDR1 DFQATT, CDR2 SNEGSKA (reference sequence). CDR3 sequence: CSAKGNAEAFF. Written as DNA, the CDR3 is TGCAGTGCTAAGGGGAACGCTGAAGCTTTCTTT.

V usage is TRBV7-9 and J usage is TRBJ1-4, with a weak D call TRBD1 (5 bases). Germline lookup yields CDR1 SEHNR and CDR2 FQNEAQ (reference sequence). Trimming stripped 3 bases from V and 6 bases from J, with 14 bases between. The CDR3 is made up of 15 amino acids. CDR3 DNA: TGTGCCAGCAGCTTTTACAGCGGAGGGGATGAAAAACTGTTTTTT. Translated, it gives CASSFYSGGDEKLFF.

The gene calls are TRBV5-1 and TRBJ1-6; D is ambiguous. Germline CDR1 and CDR2: SGHRS and YFSETQ. Trimming removed 2 bases at V and 15 bases at J, with 15 bases between. There are 13 residues in the CDR3. CDR3 amino acids: CASSFGGHWILHF. CDR3 nucleotide sequence: TGCGCCAGCAGCTTCGGAGGTCATTGGATCCTCCACTTT.

The rearrangement joins TRBV6-2 or TRBV6-3 to TRBJ1-2; 7 bases agree with TRBD1. Germline CDR1 and CDR2: MNHEY and SVGEGT. CDR3 length: 13 amino acids. V was clipped by 6 bases and J by 8 bases; unmatched bases: 9. Here the CDR3 reads CASSPDRVEGYTF. CDR3 coding DNA: TGTGCCAGCAGCCCAGACAGGGTAGAAGGCTACACCTTC.

This clone was detected only once. The V and J genes are TRBV19 and TRBJ1-1; TRBD1 is a possible D gene (6 bases). Germline V CDR1 and CDR2: LNHDA, SQIVND (reference sequence). V was trimmed by 6 bases and J by 5 bases, leaving 16 bases between them. The CDR3 loop spans 14 amino acids. CDR3 sequence (DNA): TGTGCCAGTAGAGGGTGGGGGCGCGGGACTGAAGCTTTCTTT. Protein sequence: CASRGWGRGTEAFF.

The rearrangement uses TRBV6-5 and TRBJ1-1; D gene unclear. This CDR3 is built from 15 residues. The ends were cut back, 7 bases at V and 6 bases at J, with 21 bases in the middle. Germline V gene lookup returns CDR1 MNHEY and CDR2 SVGAGI. CDR3 sequence reads: CASTPPGAFGPEAFF. Here the CDR3 DNA reads TGTGCCAGCACCCCTCCGGGAGCCTTCGGTCCTGAAGCTTTCTTT.

The chain links TRBV20-1 to TRBJ1-1, with 7 positions matching TRBD1. Trimming cost V 3 bases and J 5 bases; bases outside gene matches: 3. The CDR3 sequence is 12 residues long. Germline V lookup: CDR1 DFQATT, CDR2 SNEGSKA (reference sequence). This CDR3 reads CSASSGGTEAFF. The CDR3 nucleotides are TGCAGTGCTAGTTCAGGGGGGACTGAAGCTTTCTTT.